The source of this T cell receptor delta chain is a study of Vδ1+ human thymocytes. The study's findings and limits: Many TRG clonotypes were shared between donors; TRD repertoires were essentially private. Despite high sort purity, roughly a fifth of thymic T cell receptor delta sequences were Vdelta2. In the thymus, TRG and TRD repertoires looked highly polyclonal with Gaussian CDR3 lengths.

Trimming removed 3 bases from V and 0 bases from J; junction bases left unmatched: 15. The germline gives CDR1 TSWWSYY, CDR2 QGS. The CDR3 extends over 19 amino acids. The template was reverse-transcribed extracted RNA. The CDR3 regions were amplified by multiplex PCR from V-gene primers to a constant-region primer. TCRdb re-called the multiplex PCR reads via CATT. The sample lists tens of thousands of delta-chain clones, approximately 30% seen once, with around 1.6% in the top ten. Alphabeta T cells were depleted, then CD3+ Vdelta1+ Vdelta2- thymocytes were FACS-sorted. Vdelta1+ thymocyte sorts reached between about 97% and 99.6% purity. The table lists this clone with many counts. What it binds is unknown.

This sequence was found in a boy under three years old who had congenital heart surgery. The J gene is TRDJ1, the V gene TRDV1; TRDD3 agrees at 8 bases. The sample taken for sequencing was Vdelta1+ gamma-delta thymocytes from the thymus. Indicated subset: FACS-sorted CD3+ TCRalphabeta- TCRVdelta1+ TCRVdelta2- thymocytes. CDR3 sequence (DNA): TGTGCTCTTGGGGACACATACGGTACTGGGGGTAGGTACACCGATAAACTCATCTTT. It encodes CALGDTYGTGGRYTDKLIF.